Below are 13 T cell receptor beta chains sequenced from a single sample in a study of beta chain features in type 1 diabetes. Findings of the study overall: Type 1 diabetes patients had moderately but significantly shorter TCRB CDR3s in all four CD4+ subsets.

Expressed TCRB transcripts were sequenced after all isolated RNA was converted to cDNA. The repertoire was sequenced with immunoSEQ multiplex PCR; TCRdb's copy has only in-frame clones and lacks some. The profile shows roughly 250,000 clones, just over 20% of them singletons. No antigen is known for these receptors. Sequenced input: naive CD4+ T cells from blood. Receptors originate from a woman aged 40 to 55 with type 1 diabetes.

J is TRBJ2-7 and V is TRBV9, with D possibly matching TRBD2 (5 bases). V dropped 6 bases and J dropped 6 bases, with 19 bases sitting between them. Germline V gene data show CDR1 as SGDLS and CDR2 as YYNGEE. CDR3 length: 14 amino acids. CDR3 in amino acids: CASTRREGSGEQYF. The CDR3, as DNA: TGTGCCAGCACGAGGAGAGAGGGATCAGGCGAGCAGTACTTC.

The CDR3 spells CASSLAGTTNTEAFF. CDR3 in DNA: TGTGCCAGCAGCTTAGCCGGGACAACGAACACTGAAGCTTTCTTT. V usage is TRBV7-2 and J usage is TRBJ1-1; maybe TRBD1 (6 bases). Germline CDR1 reads SGHTA; CDR2 reads FQGNSA. The CDR3 is made up of 15 amino acids. V gave up 0 bases and J gave up 1 base, with 9 bases separating them.

This clone was observed a few times. The rearrangement links TRBV9 to TRBJ1-3; 9 bases are a match to TRBD1. Germline CDR1 reads SGDLS; CDR2 reads YYNGEE. The CDR3 runs 16 residues. The ends lost 3 bases at V and 3 bases at J; junction bases unmatched: 7. The CDR3 reads CASSAQTGGRGNTIYF. In nucleotides, the CDR3 is TGTGCCAGCAGCGCCCAGACAGGGGGTCGTGGAAACACCATATATTTT.

The genes are TRBV11-2 and TRBJ2-1; D might be TRBD2 (7 bases). This CDR3 region has 15 residues. Germline assignment: CDR1 SGHAT and CDR2 FQNNGV. The V and J ends lost 1 base and 4 bases respectively, with 11 bases between them. CDR3 sequence (DNA): TGTGCCAGCAGCTTAGGCGGGGGCCTATACAATGAGCAGTTCTTC. This encodes CASSLGGGLYNEQFF.

V and J are TRBV14 and TRBJ2-3; 11 bases agree with TRBD2. The V gene end was trimmed by 4 bases and the J gene end by 3 bases; junction bases not matched to a gene: 3. Germline CDR1 reads SGHDN; CDR2 reads FVKESK. This CDR3 is 15 amino acids long. This CDR3 is CASSLRLAGTDTQYF. In DNA form, the CDR3 reads TGTGCCAGCAGCCTCCGACTAGCGGGAACAGATACGCAGTATTTT.

This clone has just a few counts. The V call is TRBV11-2, the J call TRBJ2-4, with a tentative D call TRBD1 (5 bases). This CDR3 has 12 residues. V shed 5 bases and J shed 12 bases, with 14 bases lying between them. CDR1 SGHAT and CDR2 FQNNGV come from the germline V gene. The CDR3 is CASSHPGMDQYF. The CDR3 nucleotides read TGTGCCAGCAGCCACCCAGGGATGGATCAGTACTTC.

In its sample, this clone was seen a few times. CDR3 residues: CSVGGGPTEQYF. CDR3 coding DNA: TGCAGCGTTGGAGGAGGTCCGACAGAGCAGTACTTC. The rearrangement joins TRBV29-1 to TRBJ2-7; D perhaps matches TRBD2 (5 bases). Trimming stripped 4 bases from V and 7 bases from J, with 14 bases between. CDR3 length: 12 amino acids. The V gene's germline CDR1 is SQVTM and CDR2 ANQGSEA.

The chain carries TRBV9 and TRBJ2-5, with D maybe TRBD2 (7 bases). The germline V gene encodes CDR1 SGDLS and CDR2 YYNGEE. V dropped 4 bases and J dropped 5 bases, with 21 bases sitting between them. CDR3 length: 16 amino acids. The CDR3, as DNA: TGTGCCAGCAGCCTAACCGGGGGGCATCCAGGGGAGACCCAGTACTTC. Translated, it gives CASSLTGGHPGETQYF.

This rearrangement joins TRBV6-5 to TRBJ1-1; TRBD1 aligns across 10 bases. V was pared by 7 bases and J by 0 bases, with 5 bases of the junction left unmatched. CDR3 size: 15 residues. Germline assignment: CDR1 MNHEY and CDR2 SVGAGI. CDR3 in amino acids: CASIRQGAMNTEAFF. The DNA for the CDR3 is TGTGCCAGCATCAGACAGGGGGCGATGAACACTGAAGCTTTCTTT.

The chain joins TRBV9 to TRBJ1-5; 9 bases are shared with TRBD1. The V and J ends lost 4 bases and 1 base, in that order; junction bases with no gene match: 6. Germline CDR1 reads SGDLS; CDR2 reads YYNGEE. The CDR3 has 16 residues. The CDR3 loop reads CASSPGTGRSNQPQHF. The CDR3 DNA reads as TGTGCCAGCAGCCCCGGGACAGGGAGAAGCAATCAGCCCCAGCATTTT.

This clone appeared a few times. The chain employs TRBV27 and TRBJ1-5; the match to TRBD1 covers 8 bases. Germline CDR1 reads MNHEY; CDR2 reads SMNVEV (reference sequence). Trimming at V came to 6 bases and at J to 2 bases, leaving 6 bases not matched to a gene. The CDR3 has 15 residues. CDR3 DNA: TGTGCCAGCAGCCCCCGGACAGGGCGCAATCAGCCCCAGCATTTT. Its protein is CASSPRTGRNQPQHF.

This chain joins TRBV9 and TRBJ1-6; perhaps TRBD1 as D (6 bases). Between the trimmed V and J ends, which lost 3 bases and 2 bases, there was a span of 9 bases. The CDR3 has 15 amino acids. CDR1 and CDR2 from the germline V gene are SGDLS and YYNGEE. The CDR3 sequence: CASSGRTAYNSPLHF. In nucleotides, the CDR3 is TGTGCCAGCAGCGGACGGACAGCCTATAATTCACCCCTCCACTTT.

In this sample, this clone turned up a few times. V gene TRBV7-3 combines with J gene TRBJ1-1; D gene ambiguous. Looked up from germline, CDR1 is SGHTA and CDR2 is FQGTGA. The CDR3 is 12 amino acids. V was clipped by 5 bases and J by 1 base, with 5 bases between them. The CDR3 coding sequence is TGTGCCAGCAGCACGGGGAACACTGAAGCTTTCTTT. This gives the protein CASSTGNTEAFF.